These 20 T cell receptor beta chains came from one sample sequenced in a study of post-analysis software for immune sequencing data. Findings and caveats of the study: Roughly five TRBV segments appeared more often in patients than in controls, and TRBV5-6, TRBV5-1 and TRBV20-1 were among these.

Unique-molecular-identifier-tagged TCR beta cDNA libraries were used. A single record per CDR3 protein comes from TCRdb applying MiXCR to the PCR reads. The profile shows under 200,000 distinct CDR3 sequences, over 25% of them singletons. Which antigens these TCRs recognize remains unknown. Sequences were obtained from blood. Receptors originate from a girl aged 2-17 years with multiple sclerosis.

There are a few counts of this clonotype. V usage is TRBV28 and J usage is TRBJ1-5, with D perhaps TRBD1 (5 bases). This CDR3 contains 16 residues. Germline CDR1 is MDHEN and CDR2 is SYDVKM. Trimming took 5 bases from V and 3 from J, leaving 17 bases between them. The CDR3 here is CASSQTGTYYNQPQHF. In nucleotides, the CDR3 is TGTGCCAGCAGTCAGACCGGGACGTACTACAATCAGCCCCAGCATTTT.

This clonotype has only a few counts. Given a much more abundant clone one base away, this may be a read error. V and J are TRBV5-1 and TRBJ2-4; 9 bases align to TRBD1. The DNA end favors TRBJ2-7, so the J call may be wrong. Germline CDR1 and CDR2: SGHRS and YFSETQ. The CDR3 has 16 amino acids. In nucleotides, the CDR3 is TGCGCCAGCGGCTTGGCCCCGGGACAGGGCGACTACGAGCAGTACTTC. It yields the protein CASGLAPGQGDYEQYF.

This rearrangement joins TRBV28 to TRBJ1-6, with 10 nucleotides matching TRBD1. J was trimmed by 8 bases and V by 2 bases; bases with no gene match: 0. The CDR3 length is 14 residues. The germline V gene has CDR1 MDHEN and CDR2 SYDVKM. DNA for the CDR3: TGTGCCAGCAGTTTAGGGACAGGGGATTCACCCCTCCACTTT. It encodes CASSLGTGDSPLHF.

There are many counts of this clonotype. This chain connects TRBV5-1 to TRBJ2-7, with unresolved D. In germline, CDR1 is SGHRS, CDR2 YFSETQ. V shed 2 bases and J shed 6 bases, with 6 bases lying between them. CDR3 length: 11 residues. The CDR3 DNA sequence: TGCGCCAGCAGCTTTGAATCCGAGCAGTACTTC. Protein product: CASSFESEQYF.

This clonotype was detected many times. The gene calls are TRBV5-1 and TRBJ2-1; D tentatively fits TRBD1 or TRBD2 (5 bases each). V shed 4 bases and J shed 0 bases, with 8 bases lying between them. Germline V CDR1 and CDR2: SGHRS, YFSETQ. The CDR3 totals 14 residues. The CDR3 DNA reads TGCGCCAGCAGCAATGGGGGCTCCTACAATGAGCAGTTCTTC. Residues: CASSNGGSYNEQFF. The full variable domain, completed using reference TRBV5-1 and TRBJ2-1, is KAGVTQTPRYLIKTRGQQVTLSCSPISGHRSVSWYQQTPGQGLQFLFEYFSETQRNKGNFPGRFSGRQFSNSRSEMNVSTLELGDSALYLCASSNGGSYNEQFFGPGTRLTVL.

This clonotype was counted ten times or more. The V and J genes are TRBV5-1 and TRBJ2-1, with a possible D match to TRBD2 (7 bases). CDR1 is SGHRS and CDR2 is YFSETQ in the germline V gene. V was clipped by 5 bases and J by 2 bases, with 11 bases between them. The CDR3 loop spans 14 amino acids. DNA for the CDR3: TGCGCCAGCAGGAGCGGGGACACCTACAATGAGCAGTTCTTC. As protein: CASRSGDTYNEQFF.

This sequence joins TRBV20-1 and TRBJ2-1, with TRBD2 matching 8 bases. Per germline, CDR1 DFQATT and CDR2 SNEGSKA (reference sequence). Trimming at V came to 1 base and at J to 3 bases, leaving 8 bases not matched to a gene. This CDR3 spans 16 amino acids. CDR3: CSARVWREANYNEQFF. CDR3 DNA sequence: TGCAGTGCTAGAGTGTGGCGGGAGGCCAACTACAATGAGCAGTTCTTC.

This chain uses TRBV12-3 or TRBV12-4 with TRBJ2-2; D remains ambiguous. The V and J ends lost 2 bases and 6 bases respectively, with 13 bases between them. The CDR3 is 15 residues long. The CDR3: CASSLSAAQAGELFF. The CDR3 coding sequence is TGTGCCAGCAGTTTATCGGCTGCCCAAGCCGGGGAGCTGTTTTTT.

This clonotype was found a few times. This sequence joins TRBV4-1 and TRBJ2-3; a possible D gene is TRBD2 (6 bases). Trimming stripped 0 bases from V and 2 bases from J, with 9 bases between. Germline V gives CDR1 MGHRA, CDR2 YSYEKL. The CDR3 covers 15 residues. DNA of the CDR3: TGCGCCAGCAGCCAAGAAAAGCGGGTCACAGATACGCAGTATTTT. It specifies CASSQEKRVTDTQYF.

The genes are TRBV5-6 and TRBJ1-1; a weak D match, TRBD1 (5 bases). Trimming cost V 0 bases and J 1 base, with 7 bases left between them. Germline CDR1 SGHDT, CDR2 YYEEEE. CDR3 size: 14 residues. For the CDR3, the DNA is TGTGCCAGCAGCTTGGGTGGGGCGAACACTGAAGCTTTCTTT. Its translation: CASSLGGANTEAFF.

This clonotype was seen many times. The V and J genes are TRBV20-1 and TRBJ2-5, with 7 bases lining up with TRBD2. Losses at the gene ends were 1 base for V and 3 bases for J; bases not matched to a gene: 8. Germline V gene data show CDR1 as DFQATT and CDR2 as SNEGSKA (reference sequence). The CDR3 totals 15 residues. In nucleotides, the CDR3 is TGCAGTGCTAGAGTTCAAGCGGGGTTAGAAGAGACCCAGTACTTC. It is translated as CSARVQAGLEETQYF.

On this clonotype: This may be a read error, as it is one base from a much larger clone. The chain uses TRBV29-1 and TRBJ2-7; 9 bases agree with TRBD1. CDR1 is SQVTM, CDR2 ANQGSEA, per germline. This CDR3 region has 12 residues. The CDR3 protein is CSVTGTGFERYF. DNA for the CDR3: TGCAGCGTTACTGGGACAGGGTTCGAGCGGTACTTC.

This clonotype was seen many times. CDR3 bases: TGTGCCAGCAGTGAAGGAAGGGGGGCCTCCTACGAGCAGTACTTC. It specifies CASSEGRGASYEQYF. The V and J genes are TRBV6-1 and TRBJ2-7, with D possibly being TRBD1 or TRBD2 (6 bases each). V dropped 1 base and J dropped 0 bases, with 10 bases sitting between them. The germline CDR1 and CDR2 sequences are MNHNS and SASEGT. The CDR3 is 15 amino acids.

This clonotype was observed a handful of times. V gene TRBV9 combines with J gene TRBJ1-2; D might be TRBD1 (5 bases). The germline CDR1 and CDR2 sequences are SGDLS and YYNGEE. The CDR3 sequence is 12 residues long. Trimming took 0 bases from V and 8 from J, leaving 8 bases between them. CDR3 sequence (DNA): TGTGCCAGCAGCGTAGCAGGGTGCGGCTACACCTTC. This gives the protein CASSVAGCGYTF.

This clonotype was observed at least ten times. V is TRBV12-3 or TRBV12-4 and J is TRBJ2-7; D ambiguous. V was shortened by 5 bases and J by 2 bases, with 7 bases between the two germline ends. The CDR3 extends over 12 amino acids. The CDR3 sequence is CASSVLPYEQYF. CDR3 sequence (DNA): TGTGCCAGCAGTGTGCTGCCCTACGAGCAGTACTTC.

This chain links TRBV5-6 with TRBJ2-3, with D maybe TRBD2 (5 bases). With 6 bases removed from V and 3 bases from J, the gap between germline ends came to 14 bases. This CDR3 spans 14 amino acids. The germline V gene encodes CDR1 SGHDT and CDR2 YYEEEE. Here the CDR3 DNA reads TGTGCCAGCACCCCGGGGTGGGGTACAGATACGCAGTATTTT. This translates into CASTPGWGTDTQYF.

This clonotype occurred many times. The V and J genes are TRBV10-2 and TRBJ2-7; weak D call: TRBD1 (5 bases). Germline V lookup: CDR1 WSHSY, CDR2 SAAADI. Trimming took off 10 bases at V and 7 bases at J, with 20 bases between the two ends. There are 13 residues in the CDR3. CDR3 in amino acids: CAIIQEPPREQYF. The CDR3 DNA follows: TGCGCCATAATACAGGAACCCCCACGGGAGCAGTACTTC.

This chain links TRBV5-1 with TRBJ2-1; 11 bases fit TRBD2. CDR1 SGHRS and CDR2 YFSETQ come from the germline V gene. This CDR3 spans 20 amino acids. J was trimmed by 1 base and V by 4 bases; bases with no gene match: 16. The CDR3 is CASSPRWGVAGGASYNEQFF. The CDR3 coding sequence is TGCGCCAGCAGCCCCCGATGGGGGGTAGCGGGAGGGGCGTCCTACAATGAGCAGTTCTTC.

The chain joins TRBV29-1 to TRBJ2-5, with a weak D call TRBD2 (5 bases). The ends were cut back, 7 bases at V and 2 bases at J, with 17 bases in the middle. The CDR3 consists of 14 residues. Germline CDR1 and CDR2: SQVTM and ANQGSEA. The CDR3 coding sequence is TGCAGCGCCAAGACCTCTAGCCGGCAAGAGACCCAGTACTTC. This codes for CSAKTSSRQETQYF.

CDR3 DNA: TGCAGTGCCTCGCCCTCGACTAGCGGGAGTAAGACCCAGTACTTC. Translating it yields CSASPSTSGSKTQYF. The chain joins TRBV20-1 to TRBJ2-5; 12 nucleotides align to TRBD2. V was clipped by 6 bases and J by 6 bases; unmatched bases: 11. Germline V lookup: CDR1 DFQATT, CDR2 SNEGSKA (reference sequence). The CDR3 covers 15 residues.